Sequencing of this T cell receptor beta chain was carried out in a study of blood T cell repertoires in COVID-19. Study as a whole: Italy, Spain and the United States were the sources of the convalescent and acute COVID-19 samples.

Using immunoSEQ multiplex PCR, the repertoire was profiled, and TCRdb retains in-frame clones only, with some absent. Found here are approximately 150,000 clones, over 80% of them singletons; the top ten hold around 0.91%. The CDR3 is made up of 17 amino acids. The sample taken for sequencing was peripheral blood. This receptor was obtained from a woman aged 45-59 years with acute or convalescent COVID-19. The chain couples TRBV21-1 to TRBJ2-7; TRBD2 reflects the table's D call only, with no check against the DNA. TRBV21-1 is labeled a pseudogene. Here the CDR3 reads CATDVKTLAGSSYEQYF. DNA for the CDR3: TGTGCCACCGATGTTAAGACCCTAGCGGGGAGCTCCTACGAGCAGTACTTC.